What follows is one T cell receptor (beta chain) and its context. What it recognizes is unknown. Genomic DNA from each subset was divided evenly over several immunoSEQ plates. Assay: immunoSEQ multiplex PCR; the TCRdb copy retains only in-frame clones and omits some. The data contain roughly 2 million clones, roughly 94% of them singletons. Healthy HIV-negative adults with no recent acute infections or vaccinations were recruited as donors. CD4+ cells yielded CD45RA+ naive and CD45RA-negative memory subsets. V was trimmed by 5 bases and J by 4 bases, leaving 11 bases between them. The germline gives CDR1 LNHDA, CDR2 SQIVND (reference sequence). There are 13 residues in the CDR3. The sample belongs to a study of shared clonotypes between healthy human individuals. The study, taken as a whole, reports: For sorted subsets, rarefaction showed incomplete sequencing despite large depth.

This receptor was identified in a man between 18 and 29 years old in good health. Material for sequencing was naive CD4+ T cells sorted from blood. This sample's subset: CD45RA+ positively selected. The chain uses TRBV19 and TRBJ1-1; the D is unclear. The CDR3 here is CASSPRLRTEAFF. CDR3 DNA sequence: TGTGCCAGTAGTCCACGTCTACGCACTGAAGCTTTCTTT. Based on the CDR3 plus reference TRBV19 and TRBJ1-1, the full variable domain is DGGITQSPKYLFRKEGQNVTLSCEQNLNHDAMYWYRQDPGQGLRLIYYSQIVNDFQKGDIAEGYSVSREKKESFPLTVTSAQKNPTAFYLCASSPRLRTEAFFGQGTRLTVV.